This T cell receptor beta chain was identified during a study of identifying expanded T cells in peripheral blood. Study results and limitations: Over approximately two and four weeks, about 15 and 18 clones changed, versus approximately 1.1 between replicates. Variance in clone template counts between roughly 2-week samples significantly increased with total template count across all healthy donors.

Trimming removed 4 bases from V and 5 bases from J, with 10 bases in between. CDR1 SGHRS and CDR2 YFSETQ come from the germline V gene. CDR3 length equals 13 residues. Sequenced by immunoSEQ multiplex PCR; TCRdb stores in-frame clones only, minus some. The sample lists around 90,000 clones; 88% were seen once. During the collection period, no donor immune events like infections were recorded. A word on this clone: Antigen specificity is unknown.

The receptor comes from a person aged 18-69 years in good health. Sequencing was carried out using blood. V gene TRBV5-1 combines with J gene TRBJ2-1; TRBD1 might be the D (6 bases). DNA of the CDR3: TGCGCCAGCAGCCTGCAGGGGAACAATGAGCAGTTCTTC. Translated, it gives CASSLQGNNEQFF.